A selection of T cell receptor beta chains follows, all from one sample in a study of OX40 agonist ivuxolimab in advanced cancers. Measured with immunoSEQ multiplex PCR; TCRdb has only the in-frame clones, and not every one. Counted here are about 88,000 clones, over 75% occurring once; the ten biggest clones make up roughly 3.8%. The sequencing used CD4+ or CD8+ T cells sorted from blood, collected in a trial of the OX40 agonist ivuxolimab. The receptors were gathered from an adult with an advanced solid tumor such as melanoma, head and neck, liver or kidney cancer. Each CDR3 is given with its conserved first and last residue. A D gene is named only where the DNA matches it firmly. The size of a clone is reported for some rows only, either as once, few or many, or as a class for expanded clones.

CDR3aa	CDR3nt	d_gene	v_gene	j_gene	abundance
CASSPWDNSGANVLTF	TGTGCCAGCAGCCCATGGGACAACTCTGGGGCCAACGTCCTGACTTTC	-	TRBV14	TRBJ2-6	-
CASATVSGRAGVTDTQYF	TGTGCCAGCGCGACGGTTAGCGGGAGGGCCGGAGTGACAGATACGCAGTATTTT	TRBD2	TRBV7-2	TRBJ2-3	-
CASSPLTTDTQYF	TGTGCCAGCTCACCTTTGACTACCGATACGCAGTATTTT	-	TRBV18	TRBJ2-3	-
CASSYGPGQDNEQFF	TGTGCCAGCAGTTACGGCCCGGGACAGGACAATGAGCAGTTCTTC	TRBD1	TRBV6-5	TRBJ2-1	-
CASSFASDGHSGNTIYF	TGTGCCAGTAGTTTCGCGAGCGACGGACATTCTGGAAACACCATATATTTT	-	TRBV19	TRBJ1-3	-
CASSKMNTEAFF	TGTGCCAGCAGCAAAATGAACACTGAAGCTTTCTTT	-	TRBV11-2	TRBJ1-1	-
CASNSGFSEQFF	TGTGCCAGCAACTCCGGCTTTAGTGAGCAGTTCTTC	-	TRBV5-6	TRBJ2-1	-
CASSLGVGLNVLTF	TGTGCCAGCAGTTTAGGGGTGGGACTCAACGTCCTGACTTTC	-	TRBV28	TRBJ2-6	-
CASSPQNRNTEAFF	TGTGCCAGCAGCCCCCAAAATAGGAACACTGAAGCTTTCTTT	-	TRBV11-2	TRBJ1-1	-
CASTKSRMGRGGEQYF	TGTGCCAGCACCAAGAGCAGGATGGGGCGGGGGGGCGAGCAGTACTTC	TRBD2	TRBV7-9	TRBJ2-7	-
CASSQDLAGDQPQHF	TGTGCCAGCAGCCAAGATCTAGCAGGCGATCAGCCCCAGCATTTT	-	TRBV4-2	TRBJ1-5	-
CSVRLGYGYTF	TGCAGCGTTCGCTTGGGGTATGGCTACACCTTC	-	TRBV29-1	TRBJ1-2	-
CASSLDLGALYF	TGTGCCAGCAGCTTAGATCTGGGGGCTCTGTACTTC	-	TRBV11-2	TRBJ2-7	-
CASSQDLRGQGWYGYTF	TGCGCCAGCAGCCAAGATTTGAGAGGACAGGGCTGGTATGGCTACACCTTC	TRBD1	TRBV4-1	TRBJ1-2	-
CASSTPSAYEQYF	TGTGCCAGCAGTACCCCGAGTGCGTACGAGCAGTACTTC	-	TRBV28	TRBJ2-7	-
CASSLARGAGELFF	TGCGCCAGCAGCTTGGCTAGGGGCGCCGGGGAGCTGTTTTTT	-	TRBV5-1	TRBJ2-2	-
CAWSGLAIKQFF	TGTGCCTGGAGTGGACTAGCGATTAAGCAGTTCTTC	TRBD2	TRBV30	TRBJ2-1	-
CASSLAEYLEQFF	TGCGCCAGCAGCTTGGCCGAGTACCTTGAGCAGTTCTTC	-	TRBV5-1	TRBJ2-1	-
CASSPSYAYNSPLHF	TGTGCCAGCAGCCCCTCCTACGCGTATAATTCACCCCTCCACTTT	-	TRBV9	TRBJ1-6	-
CSAPTGYEQYF	TGCAGTGCCCCAACGGGCTACGAGCAGTACTTC	-	TRBV20-1	TRBJ2-7	-
CASSLEPDRGQTQYF	TGTGCCAGCAGCTTAGAGCCGGACAGGGGACAGACCCAGTACTTC	TRBD1	TRBV7-6	TRBJ2-5	once
CASSLNQGSEQYF	TGTGCCAGCAGCCTAAACCAAGGCTCCGAGCAGTACTTC	-	TRBV11-3	TRBJ2-7	few